This T cell receptor (beta chain) was observed in a study of immune cell composition in non-small cell lung cancer. Overall study: Histologic subtype was mainly adenocarcinoma or squamous cell carcinoma.

Findings and limits, study-wide: Smoking pack-years did not significantly correlate with tumour TCR-beta clonality. About 80% of squamous and about 30% of adenocarcinoma cases had tumour-associated clones >0.5%. Dominant in vivo tumour-associated clones were not shown to share tumour-reactive sequences.

Profiled with immunoSEQ multiplex PCR; TCRdb holds only in-frame clones, not every one. The sample lists 4,500 to 5,000 clones; more than 70% were seen once. The normal lung sample lay at least 3 cm, and maximally far, from the tumour. This clone was seen a few times. The target antigen is unknown. The CDR3 spans 13 residues. Germline V gives CDR1 SGHVS, CDR2 FNYEAQ. V dropped 6 bases and J dropped 8; count of bases not matched to a gene: 9. The chain couples TRBV7-6 to TRBJ1-2; 7 bases match TRBD1. Sequences were obtained from non-adjacent lung tissue. The TCR comes from a human donor with non-small cell lung cancer. The CDR3 region has the DNA TGTGCCAGCAGTTCCAAGGGGGCTGAAGGCTACACCTTC. Protein: CASSSKGAEGYTF.